This record concerns one T cell receptor (beta chain) sequence. Its target is not known. The sample originates from a study of T cell responses to AZD1222 COVID-19 vaccine. Broader study findings: Distributed over spike, vaccine-associated CD4 TCRs predominated at 160-218 and 743-854.

V was pared by 1 base and J by 1 base, with 13 bases between. CDR3 size: 17 residues. In germline, CDR1 is SEHNR, CDR2 FQNEAQ (reference sequence). Produced via immunoSEQ multiplex PCR; TCRdb's table is partial and in-frame only. This table has around 99,000 clones, about 90% appearing once. The source was peripheral blood, collected 28 days after the second AZD1222 dose. The receptor comes from an adult who received the AZD1222 COVID-19 vaccine. V and J are TRBV7-9 and TRBJ1-4; TRBD1 is a possible D gene (6 bases). The CDR3 region has the DNA TGTGCCAGCAGCTTAGATAAAGGGGGTTTAACTAATGAAAAACTGTTTTTT. Protein: CASSLDKGGLTNEKLFF. The full variable domain, its missing parts supplied by reference TRBV7-9 and TRBJ1-4, is DTGVSQNPRHKITKRGQNVTFRCDPISEHNRLYWYRQTLGQGPEFLTYFQNEAQLEKSRLLSDRFSAERPKGSFSTLEIQRTEQGDSAMYLCASSLDKGGLTNEKLFFGSGTQLSVL.